The source of this T cell receptor beta chain is a study of control samples from healthy donors and cancer patients. Assay: immunoSEQ multiplex PCR; the TCRdb copy retains only in-frame clones and omits some. The sample yields tens of thousands of clones, about 87% seen once. Trimming removed 3 bases at V and 5 bases at J, with 20 bases between. The CDR3 contains 17 residues. Germline lookup yields CDR1 KGHDR and CDR2 SFDVKD. The source material was blood. This rearrangement joins TRBV24-1 to TRBJ2-3; unclear D gene. This clonotype was obtained from a woman between 65 and 79 years old in good health. In nucleotides, the CDR3 is TGTGCCACCAGTGATGGCCGACTGGCCGGAGCTATAGATACGCAGTATTTT. It translates to CATSDGRLAGAIDTQYF.